This passage covers 7 T cell receptor beta chains from one sample sequenced in a study of T cell changes during pregnancy in multiple sclerosis. Libraries were prepared by immunoSEQ multiplex PCR; TCRdb keeps only in-frame clonotypes and omits some of them. This table holds about 61,000 clones, roughly 90% found once. Sequences were derived from peripheral blood, sampled in the first trimester of pregnancy. These receptors came from a female donor in good health, enrolled as a control in a pregnancy study.

The chain employs TRBV11-2 and TRBJ1-5; unclear D gene. Germline lookup yields CDR1 SGHAT and CDR2 FQNNGV. V gave up 3 bases and J gave up 2 bases, with 11 bases separating them. There are 15 residues in the CDR3. The CDR3 reads CASSFGQIGNQPQHF. CDR3 nucleotides: TGTGCCAGCAGCTTTGGGCAGATCGGCAATCAGCCCCAGCATTTT.

The rearrangement joins TRBV28 to TRBJ2-1, with D possibly being TRBD1 (6 bases). The CDR3 contains 12 residues. V lost 3 bases, J lost 11 bases, and 11 bases lay in between. Per the germline V gene, CDR1 is MDHEN and CDR2 is SYDVKM. The CDR3 bases are TGTGCCAGCAGTTTGCGACAGGCTAAGCAGTTCTTC. Encoded protein: CASSLRQAKQFF.

This chain links TRBV11-3 with TRBJ1-1, with 7 bases identical to TRBD1. The V and J ends lost 5 bases and 2 bases, in that order; junction bases with no gene match: 8. The CDR3 covers 15 residues. Germline V gives CDR1 SGHNT, CDR2 YENEEA. The CDR3 region is CASSEWDRANTEAFF. For the CDR3, the DNA is TGTGCCAGCAGCGAATGGGACAGAGCTAACACTGAAGCTTTCTTT.

The chain uses TRBV2 and TRBJ1-2; D is undetermined. V was trimmed by 11 bases and J by 2 bases, leaving 15 bases between them. Germline V gene data show CDR1 as SNHLY and CDR2 as FYNNEI. The CDR3 extends over 13 amino acids. The CDR3: CASSSSLNYGYTF. DNA for the CDR3: TGTGCCTCGTCCTCGTCCCTCAACTATGGCTACACCTTC.

The chain joins TRBV6-6 to TRBJ2-1, with TRBD2 matching 11 bases. Germline CDR1 is MNHNY and CDR2 is SVGAGI (reference sequence). The CDR3 has 16 amino acids. V was clipped by 1 base and J by 4 bases; unmatched bases: 3. The chain's CDR3 is CASSYFSGRVYNEQFF. The CDR3 region has the DNA TGTGCCAGCAGTTACTTTAGCGGGAGGGTATACAATGAGCAGTTCTTC.

This clone was observed once. The V and J genes are TRBV9 and TRBJ2-5; 8 bases map to TRBD2. The CDR3 totals 18 residues. V lost 0 bases and J lost 4; bases outside the gene matches: 14. Germline CDR1 and CDR2: SGDLS and YYNGEE. CDR3 coding DNA: TGTGCCAGCAGCGTAGGACACCGACTAGCGAACGCTCGAGAGACCCAGTACTTC. Encoded protein: CASSVGHRLANARETQYF.

V usage is TRBV11-3 and J usage is TRBJ2-1; no clear D. The CDR3 is 12 amino acids. V lost 3 bases and J 8 bases, leaving 8 bases between the germline ends. Germline values: CDR1 SGHNT, CDR2 YENEEA. CDR3 DNA sequence: TGTGCCAGCAGCTTTGATCGGGATGAGCAGTTCTTC. This codes for CASSFDRDEQFF.